This TCR beta chain was recorded in a study of T cells after posttransplantation cyclophosphamide. Study-wide findings and caveats: Later post-transplant blood repertoires were often dominated by donor CD8+ memory clones. Blood and skin or GI T cell repertoires showed limited TRB overlap.

Busulfan-fludarabine conditioning, marrow transplant, and cyclophosphamide on days +3 and +4 were administered. Assay used: immunoSEQ multiplex PCR; TCRdb lists only in-frame clones, some missing. The sample consists of fewer than 10,000 clones, 70% to 90% of them appearing once. CDR3 length: 14 residues. Germline loops: CDR1 SGHRS, CDR2 YFSETQ. J lost 1 base, V lost 5 bases, and 4 bases had no gene match. About this clone: Antigen unknown.

This receptor was identified in a female patient aged 40-50 years who received an allogeneic stem cell transplant from an unrelated donor, was CMV-positive, and had no GVHD. Some T cells may have originated in the graft donor. The J gene is TRBJ1-1, the V gene TRBV5-1, with 8 positions matching TRBD1. Material: PBMCs, obtained after allogeneic stem cell transplant with posttransplant cyclophosphamide. The CDR3, as DNA: TGCGCCAGCAGGGGACAGGTTACGAACACTGAAGCTTTCTTT. Residues: CASRGQVTNTEAFF.